These 10 T cell receptor beta chains share one sample of origin, sequenced in a study of OX40 agonist ivuxolimab in advanced cancers. Profiling relied on immunoSEQ multiplex PCR, and the TCRdb table lists in-frame clones only, not all of them. The data contain around 61,000 clones, more than 70% of them seen just once; the ten biggest clones take up 0.4% to 0.55%. The material was CD4+ or CD8+ T cells sorted from blood, obtained in a trial of the OX40 agonist ivuxolimab. The receptors here all came from an adult with an advanced solid tumor such as melanoma, head and neck, liver or kidney cancer.

This clone was detected only once. This chain uses TRBV6-1 with TRBJ2-3; D is uncertain. Germline V gene sequence: CDR1 MNHNS, CDR2 SASEGT. This CDR3 has 11 residues. Trimming shortened V by 3 bases and J by 7 bases, and 5 bases separated the two germline ends. In DNA, the CDR3 is TGTGCCAGCAGTGATTACAATACGCAGTATTTT. It is translated as CASSDYNTQYF.

The genes are TRBV5-4 and TRBJ1-3; D ambiguous. Trimming took 0 bases from V and 0 from J, leaving 7 bases between them. This CDR3 comprises 15 residues. Per the germline V gene, CDR1 is SGHNT and CDR2 is YYREEE (reference sequence). CDR3 in DNA: TGTGCCAGCAGCTTGGATATCGTCTCTGGAAACACCATATATTTT. Translating gives CASSLDIVSGNTIYF.

The chain has TRBV7-2 and TRBJ2-1; D gene ambiguous. CDR3 length equals 14 residues. CDR1 and CDR2 (germline): SGHTA, FQGNSA. V was trimmed by 1 base and J by 1 base, leaving 5 bases between them. The CDR3 DNA sequence: TGTGCCAGCAGCTTAGGTCGATCCTACAATGAGCAGTTCTTC. Protein: CASSLGRSYNEQFF.

V gene TRBV25-1 combines with J gene TRBJ2-7; maybe TRBD2 (5 bases). The CDR3 is made up of 13 amino acids. V gave up 8 bases and J gave up 5 bases, with 16 bases separating them. In germline, CDR1 is MGHDK, CDR2 SYGVNS. CDR3 in DNA: TGTGCCAGCCGACGGGCGGGCCTGGACGAGCAGTACTTC. This encodes CASRRAGLDEQYF.

This chain connects TRBV4-2 to TRBJ2-7; D uncertain. The germline V gene encodes CDR1 LGHNA and CDR2 YNFKEQ. Trimming removed 2 bases from V and 1 base from J, with 12 bases in between. The CDR3 spans 15 residues. The CDR3 loop reads CASSQPGPRSYEQYF. The CDR3 DNA reads TGTGCCAGCAGCCAACCCGGACCTAGATCCTACGAGCAGTACTTC.

V is TRBV5-1 and J is TRBJ2-1; 13 bases align to TRBD2. The germline V gene has CDR1 SGHRS and CDR2 YFSETQ. The J segment lost 10 bases and the V segment lost 4 bases, leaving 11 bases of the junction unmatched. This CDR3 comprises 16 residues. CDR3 amino acids: CASSPSGLAGEGEQFF. The DNA of the CDR3 is TGCGCCAGCAGCCCTAGTGGACTAGCGGGAGAAGGCGAGCAGTTCTTC.

The V and J genes are TRBV28 and TRBJ1-2, with 10 bases identical to TRBD1. Germline V gene sequence: CDR1 MDHEN, CDR2 SYDVKM. With V trimmed by 6 bases and J by 8 bases, 6 bases remained unmatched. This CDR3 has 13 amino acids. CDR3 in amino acids: CASRTGGGRGYTF. Here the CDR3 DNA reads TGTGCCAGCAGGACAGGGGGCGGGAGAGGCTACACCTTC.

The gene calls are TRBV6-4 and TRBJ2-3; possibly TRBD2 for D (6 bases). V was trimmed by 4 bases and J by 0 bases, leaving 11 bases between them. Germline V CDR1 and CDR2: MRHNA, SNTAGT. The CDR3 spans 15 residues. The CDR3 DNA reads as TGTGCCAGCAGTGTCAGCGGGCAGAGCACAGATACGCAGTATTTT. Its protein is CASSVSGQSTDTQYF.

The CDR3 reads CASSLSQGAEAFF. The CDR3 DNA reads as TGTGCCAGCAGTCTATCTCAGGGGGCCGAGGCTTTCTTT. V usage is TRBV6-5 and J usage is TRBJ1-1; the match to TRBD1 covers 8 bases. CDR3 length: 13 amino acids. Germline trimming cut 5 bases from V and 11 bases from J; bases unmatched to any gene: 10. In germline, CDR1 is MNHEY, CDR2 SVGAGI.

This chain links TRBV10-1 with TRBJ2-2, with 9 bases identical to TRBD2. Unmatched junction bases numbered 8, after V lost 0 bases and J lost 0 bases. The CDR3 runs to 19 residues. Germline V gene lookup returns CDR1 WNHNN and CDR2 SYGVQD (reference sequence). The CDR3 loop is CASSESGLAGSSNTGELFF. Here the CDR3 DNA reads TGCGCCAGCAGTGAGTCGGGGCTAGCGGGAAGCTCGAACACCGGGGAGCTGTTTTTT.